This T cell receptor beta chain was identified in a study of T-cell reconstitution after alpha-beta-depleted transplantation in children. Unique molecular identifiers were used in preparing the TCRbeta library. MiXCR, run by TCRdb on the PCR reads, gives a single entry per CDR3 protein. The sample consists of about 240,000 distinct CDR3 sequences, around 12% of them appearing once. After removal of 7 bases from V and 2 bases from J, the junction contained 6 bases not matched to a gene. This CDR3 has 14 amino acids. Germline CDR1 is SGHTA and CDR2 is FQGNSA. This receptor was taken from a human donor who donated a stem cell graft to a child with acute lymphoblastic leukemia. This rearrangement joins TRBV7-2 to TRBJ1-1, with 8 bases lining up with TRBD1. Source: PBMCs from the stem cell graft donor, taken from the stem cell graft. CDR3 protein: CASTSDRANTEAFF. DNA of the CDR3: TGTGCCAGCACCTCGGACAGGGCTAACACTGAAGCTTTCTTT.